The next 29 T cell receptor beta chains were all read from a single sample in a study of T cells after yellow fever vaccination. From the 5' RACE reads, TCRdb called clonotypes with MiXCR, one entry per CDR3 protein. Altogether approximately 580,000 distinct CDR3 sequences are present, 17% being singletons, with the ten largest covering roughly 17%. This specimen was PBMCs, taken 5 days after the first yellow fever vaccination. The origin of the receptors is a man aged 18-30 years who received the YFV17D yellow fever vaccine.

The V and J genes are TRBV11-2 and TRBJ2-1; D might be TRBD1 (6 bases). V was pared by 3 bases and J by 6 bases, with 12 bases between. This CDR3 is built from 14 residues. Germline loops: CDR1 SGHAT, CDR2 FQNNGV. The CDR3 sequence: CASSLNQGFNEQFF. CDR3 bases: TGTGCCAGCAGCTTGAATCAGGGGTTCAATGAGCAGTTCTTC.

This clonotype was seen a handful of times. V usage is TRBV20-1 and J usage is TRBJ2-1, with TRBD1 as a possible D gene (7 bases). The V end was cut by 0 bases, the J end by 4 bases, with 19 bases between. CDR1 and CDR2 (germline): DFQATT, SNEGSKA (reference sequence). The CDR3 has 17 amino acids. The CDR3 sequence is CSAREDRGTAFYNEQFF. For the CDR3, the DNA is TGCAGTGCTAGAGAGGATCGCGGGACAGCCTTTTACAATGAGCAGTTCTTC.

The rearrangement uses TRBV29-1 and TRBJ2-7; D assignment may be TRBD1 or TRBD2 (5 bases each). V lost 6 bases and J 5 bases, leaving 11 bases between the germline ends. The CDR3 is made up of 11 amino acids. The V gene's germline CDR1 is SQVTM and CDR2 ANQGSEA. In DNA form, the CDR3 reads TGCAGCGTGGGCAGAGGGGACGAGCAGTACTTC. It encodes CSVGRGDEQYF.

The J gene is TRBJ2-7, the V gene TRBV12-3 or TRBV12-4; D is unresolved. The CDR3 runs 14 residues. Trimming took 1 base from V and 4 from J, leaving 11 bases between them. In DNA form, the CDR3 reads TGTGCCAGCAGTTTAGACGGCAGGAGTTACGAGCAGTACGTC. Its protein product is CASSLDGRSYEQYV.

This clonotype was counted only a few times. The V gene is TRBV10-3, the J gene TRBJ2-7; 8 bases map to TRBD1. The J segment lost 0 bases and the V segment lost 3 bases, leaving 7 bases of the junction unmatched. Germline V lookup: CDR1 ENHRY, CDR2 SYGVKD. The CDR3 has 16 residues. The chain's CDR3 is CAISDPPGGASYEQYF. The CDR3 nucleotides are TGTGCCATCAGTGACCCCCCAGGGGGCGCCTCCTACGAGCAGTACTTC.

This chain joins TRBV11-2 and TRBJ2-7; the match to TRBD1 covers 9 bases. V lost 5 bases and J lost 12; bases outside the gene matches: 11. The length of the CDR3 is 13 residues. In germline, CDR1 is SGHAT, CDR2 FQNNGV. CDR3 amino acids: CASSPSRDRVSYV. The CDR3 DNA sequence: TGTGCCAGCAGCCCAAGCCGGGACAGGGTTTCGTACGTC.

The rearrangement links TRBV15 to TRBJ2-1; TRBD2 is a possible D gene (5 bases). Trimming removed 0 bases from V and 9 bases from J, with 6 bases in between. This CDR3 is 12 amino acids long. Germline assignment: CDR1 LNHNV and CDR2 YYDKDF (reference sequence). CDR3 bases: TGTGCCACCAGCAGAGAAAGCGGTGAGCAGTTCTTC. Its protein is CATSRESGEQFF. Using reference TRBV15 and TRBJ2-1 for the parts outside the CDR3, the full variable domain is DAMVIQNPRYQVTQFGKPVTLSCSQTLNHNVMYWYQQKSSQAPKLLFHYYDKDFNNEADTPDNFQSRRPNTSFCFLDIRSPGLGDTAMYLCATSRESGEQFFGPGTRLTVL.

There are a few counts of this clonotype. V and J are TRBV28 and TRBJ1-2; D gene ambiguous. Per germline, CDR1 MDHEN and CDR2 SYDVKM. CDR3 length: 15 amino acids. V lost 1 base and J lost 3, with 12 bases in between. The CDR3 reads CASSLYPWVDYGYTF. CDR3 nucleotide sequence: TGTGCCAGCAGTTTATACCCCTGGGTGGACTATGGCTACACCTTC.

The chain carries TRBV29-1 and TRBJ2-1; TRBD2 agrees at 7 bases. Germline lookup yields CDR1 SQVTM and CDR2 ANQGSEA. The CDR3 has 15 amino acids. Germline trimming cut 4 bases from V and 1 base from J; bases unmatched to any gene: 7. In nucleotides, the CDR3 is TGCAGCGTTGGGGGGGGATTGGTGTCCTACAATGAGCAGTTCTTC. It specifies CSVGGGLVSYNEQFF.

This chain uses TRBV18 with TRBJ1-2, with D maybe TRBD1 (5 bases). Germline-derived CDR1 and CDR2 are KGHSH and LQKENI. Trimming removed 3 bases from V and 8 bases from J, with 13 bases in between. CDR3 length equals 13 residues. The CDR3 bases are TGTGCCAGCTCACCCCCGGCGGGGACGGGCTACACCTTC. This sequence encodes CASSPPAGTGYTF.

The chain is built from TRBV6-2 or TRBV6-3 and TRBJ2-1; D is possibly TRBD2 (6 bases). Germline CDR1 reads MNHEY; CDR2 reads SVGEGT. This CDR3 is built from 12 residues. V was cut by 8 bases and J by 8 bases, with 13 bases left in between. CDR3 nucleotides: TGTGCCAGCGGGCCCGGGGGTCATGAGCAGTTCTTC. Protein sequence: CASGPGGHEQFF.

This rearrangement joins TRBV20-1 to TRBJ2-1, with a weak D call TRBD2 (5 bases). CDR1 and CDR2 from the germline V gene are DFQATT and SNEGSKA (reference sequence). CDR3 length equals 14 residues. Trimming removed 6 bases from V and 4 bases from J, with 16 bases in between. The CDR3 sequence: CSAKASWRYNEQFF. CDR3 bases: TGCAGTGCCAAGGCTAGTTGGAGGTACAATGAGCAGTTCTTC.

A few counts support this clonotype. The genes are TRBV7-2 and TRBJ2-3; D is unclear. The CDR3 contains 14 residues. The germline V gene encodes CDR1 SGHTA and CDR2 FQGNSA. Trimming took off 1 base at V and 11 bases at J, with 16 bases between the two ends. The CDR3 DNA follows: TGTGCCAGCAGCTTAGGAGCTAGTCCCTCCATGCAGTATTTT. It translates to CASSLGASPSMQYF.

Remarks on this clonotype: A junction end diverges from the germline sequence, so it may reflect a read error. The rearrangement joins TRBV4-1 to TRBJ2-7; D unresolved. The CDR3 runs to 12 residues. Germline V gene sequence: CDR1 MGHRA, CDR2 YSYEKL. This CDR3 is CASSPDSHEQYF. The CDR3 DNA is TGCGCCAGCAGCCCCGACTCCCACGAGCAGTACTTC.

The count of this clonotype is one. The chain combines TRBV27 with TRBJ2-3; TRBD2 is a possible D gene (5 bases). The germline V gene encodes CDR1 MNHEY and CDR2 SMNVEV (reference sequence). This CDR3 region has 14 residues. Trimming left V 6 bases short and J 2 bases short, with 12 bases between. The CDR3 protein is CASRKLDITDTQYF. Here the CDR3 DNA reads TGTGCCAGCAGAAAACTAGATATCACAGATACGCAGTATTTT.

The chain links TRBV28 to TRBJ2-3; 8 bases fit TRBD1. This CDR3 is built from 13 residues. The J segment lost 5 bases and the V segment lost 5 bases, leaving 3 bases of the junction unmatched. Germline-derived CDR1 and CDR2 are MDHEN and SYDVKM. CDR3 sequence reads: CASSVRGRDTQYF. CDR3 sequence (DNA): TGTGCCAGCAGTGTCAGGGGGCGAGATACGCAGTATTTT.

The table lists this clonotype with many counts. V gene TRBV6-5 combines with J gene TRBJ2-6, with 8 positions matching TRBD1. Germline V CDR1 and CDR2: MNHEY, SVGAGI. The CDR3 extends over 17 amino acids. After removal of 1 base from V and 0 bases from J, the junction contained 2 bases not matched to a gene. In DNA, the CDR3 is TGTGCCAGCAGTTACTTGACAGGGGACTCTGGGGCCAACGTCCTGACTTTC. Amino acids: CASSYLTGDSGANVLTF.

This rearrangement joins TRBV20-1 to TRBJ2-3; 9 bases align to TRBD2. The germline CDR1 and CDR2 sequences are DFQATT and SNEGSKA (reference sequence). V gave up 2 bases and J gave up 7 bases; unmatched junction bases: 10. The CDR3 sequence is 15 residues long. CDR3 amino acids: CSARKLAGGPNTQYF. In DNA, the CDR3 is TGCAGTGCTAGAAAGTTGGCGGGGGGGCCGAATACGCAGTATTTT.

V is TRBV6-2 or TRBV6-3 and J is TRBJ1-6, with 9 bases that match TRBD1. This CDR3 is built from 16 residues. J lost 7 bases, V lost 0 bases, and 4 bases had no gene match. The germline gives CDR1 MNHEY, CDR2 SVGEGT. CDR3 coding DNA: TGTGCCAGCAGTTACTCGAGGGGGACAGGGAATTCACCCCTCCACTTT. Translating it yields CASSYSRGTGNSPLHF.

This clonotype was recorded many times. CDR3 amino acids: CAISAATGLSTGELFF. DNA of the CDR3: TGTGCCATCAGTGCCGCGACAGGGTTGAGCACCGGGGAGCTGTTTTTT. This sequence joins TRBV10-3 and TRBJ2-2, with 7 bases aligning to TRBD1. The trim removed 4 bases at V and 4 bases at J, leaving 9 bases unmatched. The germline gives CDR1 ENHRY, CDR2 SYGVKD. This CDR3 comprises 16 residues.

The gene calls are TRBV6-1 and TRBJ1-3, with D possibly matching TRBD1 (6 bases). The germline CDR1 and CDR2 sequences are MNHNS and SASEGT. This CDR3 comprises 15 residues. V gave up 6 bases and J gave up 0 bases, with 12 bases separating them. In DNA form, the CDR3 reads TGTGCCAGCAGGGACAGTCACCTCTCTGGAAACACCATATATTTT. This gives the protein CASRDSHLSGNTIYF.

Ten or more counts support this clonotype. The chain has TRBV11-2 and TRBJ2-3, with TRBD2 identical over 8 bases. Germline lookup yields CDR1 SGHAT and CDR2 FQNNGV. Trimming removed 1 base from V and 2 bases from J; junction bases left unmatched: 5. The CDR3 has 16 amino acids. The DNA for the CDR3 is TGTGCCAGCAGCTTAGTAGTCGGGGGGGCCACAGATACGCAGTATTTT. Residues: CASSLVVGGATDTQYF.

This clonotype was counted a few times. V and J are TRBV12-3 or TRBV12-4 and TRBJ2-1; D perhaps matches TRBD2 (5 bases). Trimming shortened V by 5 bases and J by 9 bases, and 5 bases separated the two germline ends. The CDR3 consists of 10 residues. Written as DNA, the CDR3 is TGTGCCAGCAGTACTAGTGAGCAGTTCTTC. This translates into CASSTSEQFF.

This clonotype was counted between two and nine times. The rearrangement uses TRBV7-8 and TRBJ2-1; the match to TRBD2 covers 11 bases. V shed 4 bases and J 12 bases; nucleotides not matched to a gene: 11. The CDR3 is 15 amino acids. CDR1 SGHVS and CDR2 FQNEAQ come from the germline V gene. The CDR3 spells CASSSRLAGKEGQFF. CDR3 DNA sequence: TGTGCCAGCAGCTCCAGACTAGCGGGGAAGGAGGGGCAGTTCTTC.

The table lists this clonotype with a few counts. This chain joins TRBV6-2 or TRBV6-3 and TRBJ1-5; D unclear. The CDR3 runs to 15 residues. V was shortened by 6 bases and J by 1 base, with 13 bases between the two germline ends. Germline CDR1 MNHEY, CDR2 SVGEGT. As DNA, the CDR3 is TGTGCCAGCAGCACGGCCGGGTTGAGCAATCAGCCCCAGCATTTT. It translates to CASSTAGLSNQPQHF.

There are a few counts of this clonotype. This sequence joins TRBV19 and TRBJ2-1; the D gene could be TRBD1 or TRBD2 (5 bases each). Trimming removed 0 bases from V and 0 bases from J, with 12 bases in between. Germline V gene lookup returns CDR1 LNHDA and CDR2 SQIVND (reference sequence). The CDR3 contains 17 residues. CDR3 DNA: TGTGCCAGTAGTATAGATCTCTTGAGGGGCTCCTACAATGAGCAGTTCTTC. It is translated as CASSIDLLRGSYNEQFF.

V gene TRBV7-2 combines with J gene TRBJ2-4; D possibly corresponds to TRBD2 (6 bases). CDR3 length: 14 amino acids. Germline V gives CDR1 SGHTA, CDR2 FQGNSA. The V end lost 9 bases, the J end lost 4 bases, and 16 bases lay between the germline ends. In DNA form, the CDR3 reads TGTGCCAGTGGGGCGGGGCCACTAAAAAACATTCAGTACTTC. Protein sequence: CASGAGPLKNIQYF.

The chain's CDR3 is CATRGSFTEAFF. The CDR3, as DNA: TGTGCCACCCGCGGCAGTTTCACTGAAGCTTTCTTT. This chain connects TRBV6-1 to TRBJ1-1, with D unresolved. Germline CDR1 MNHNS, CDR2 SASEGT. The ends were cut back, 10 bases at V and 4 bases at J, with 13 bases in the middle. The CDR3 is made up of 12 amino acids.

The chain recombines TRBV5-6 with TRBJ1-5; D not certain. The CDR3 length is 13 residues. V gave up 4 bases and J gave up 5 bases, with 10 bases separating them. Germline V gene sequence: CDR1 SGHDT, CDR2 YYEEEE. The CDR3 nucleotides read TGTGCCAGCAGCCGGCGGTTCTATCAGCCCCAGCATTTT. This codes for CASSRRFYQPQHF.